This is a list of T cell receptor beta chains from one sample in a study of blood T cell repertoires in COVID-19. This table comes from immunoSEQ multiplex PCR, and its TCRdb copy is limited to in-frame clones, with some not included. The sample has roughly 250,000 clones; approximately 90% are singletons. Specimen: peripheral blood. The source is a woman aged 40 to 55 with acute or convalescent COVID-19. The CDR3 runs from the conserved cysteine through the conserved F or W. The D gene is left open where the match is weak.

j_call v_call d_call cdr3_length cdr3_aa
TRBJ2-1 TRBV5-1 - 14 CASSLMSSYNEQFF
TRBJ2-5 TRBV5-1 TRBD1 14 CASRPGQSKETQYF
TRBJ1-3 TRBV25-1 - 12 CASSAGMNTIYF
TRBJ2-1 TRBV2 - 13 CASRAQGYNEQFF
TRBJ1-4 TRBV5-6 TRBD1 16 CASSETQGATNEKLFF
TRBJ2-1 TRBV18 TRBD2 17 CASSPTSSGGARNEQFF
TRBJ1-2 TRBV4-2 - 17 CASSQEGGGNPNYGYTF
TRBJ2-3 TRBV6-5 - 15 CASNPGKYGTDTQYF
TRBJ2-3 TRBV5-1 - 15 CASSLDGSGTDTQYF
TRBJ1-1 TRBV9 - 13 CASSVFRGAEAFF
TRBJ1-3 TRBV3-1/TRBV3-2 TRBD1 16 CASSQEAGGSGNTIYF
TRBJ2-6 TRBV11-2 - 18 CASSTKAGALSGANVLTF
TRBJ2-5 TRBV3-1/TRBV3-2 - 17 CASSQELNHVPQETQYF